This T cell receptor beta chain is drawn from a study of regulatory T cells in long-lasting Graves disease. Researchers made TCR beta libraries by using iRepertoire HTBI primers and running Arm-PCR on CDR3 regions. From the multiplex PCR reads, TCRdb called clonotypes with MiXCR, one entry per CDR3 protein. Here the sample spans under 800,000 distinct CDR3 sequences, around 15% being singletons. Time point indicated: newly diagnosed GD, antithyroid drugs for less than 3 months. Researchers made the TCR library from RNA that was extracted from PBMCs. With regard to this clonotype: With a much larger clone just one base away, this may be a read error.

These records were also assigned to another study, of T cells in Graves' hyperthyroidism and ophthalmopathy.

The sample in question was peripheral blood mononuclear cells (PBMCs), obtained at new diagnosis, from a patient treated with antithyroid drugs. This receptor was identified in a young woman with Graves disease.

Written as DNA, the CDR3 is TGTGCCAGCAGCTTATCCGGGGGATGGGACACTGAAGCTTCCTTT. The encoded protein is CASSLSGGWDTEASF. The chain is built from TRBV7-8 and TRBJ1-1; D might be TRBD1 (6 bases). The CDR3 is made up of 15 amino acids. CDR1 is SGHVS and CDR2 is FQNEAQ in the germline V gene.